This T cell receptor (beta chain) was recorded in a study of blood T cell repertoires in COVID-19. About the study: Samples representing acute and convalescent COVID-19 were sourced from the United States, Italy and Spain. Nucleic acid was either cDNA or gDNA, and it came from T cells, B-cell-depleted T cells, or PBMCs.

Per the original methods: It was from reference gene primer amplification that nucleated cell counts were estimated. Libraries were prepared by immunoSEQ multiplex PCR; TCRdb keeps only in-frame clonotypes and omits some of them. The V and J calls and clone size come from that table; D and trimming were worked out from the DNA. The profile shows around 220,000 clones, 79% of them singletons. This clone came up a few times. This CDR3 spans 16 amino acids. V lost 3 bases and J lost 0, with 12 bases in between. Germline assignment: CDR1 LNHDA and CDR2 SQIVND (reference sequence). The sequence derives from a woman aged 40-49 years with active or convalescent COVID-19. Sequences were obtained from peripheral blood. The chain combines TRBV19 with TRBJ1-5, with D unclear. The DNA of the CDR3 is TGTGCCAGTAGTATGGGCCAGTATTATAGCAATCAGCCCCAGCATTTT. Protein product: CASSMGQYYSNQPQHF.